This TCR beta chain was identified in a study of cytotoxic CD8 clonotypes in ibrutinib-treated CLL. The V gene's germline CDR1 is SGHDT and CDR2 YYEEEE. Trimming stripped 2 bases from V and 4 bases from J, with 13 bases between. CDR3 length equals 15 residues. Overall study results and limits: Investigators sampled sustained-remission and progressing patients at differing times. Researchers report that baseline clonality outpaced age-matched healthy donors and tracked circulating CD8+ T-cell counts.

For this clone: What it binds is not known.

Frozen-stored PBMCs produced 1.5 to 2.5 micrograms of genomic DNA for TCR beta libraries. Target depth was 1 in 200,000 to 1 in 1 million T cells, about 10x per clonotype. Method: immunoSEQ multiplex PCR; TCRdb's copy keeps in-frame clones and lacks some. In the table there are 55,000 to 80,000 clones, approximately 62% of which are singletons. The TCR originated in a human donor with chronic lymphocytic leukemia. The sample was PBMCs, taken after 12 months of ibrutinib treatment. V and J are TRBV5-6 and TRBJ1-5; D perhaps matches TRBD1 (5 bases). CDR3 protein: CASSFGGTWNQPQHF. CDR3 in DNA: TGTGCCAGCAGCTTCGGAGGGACCTGGAATCAGCCCCAGCATTTT.